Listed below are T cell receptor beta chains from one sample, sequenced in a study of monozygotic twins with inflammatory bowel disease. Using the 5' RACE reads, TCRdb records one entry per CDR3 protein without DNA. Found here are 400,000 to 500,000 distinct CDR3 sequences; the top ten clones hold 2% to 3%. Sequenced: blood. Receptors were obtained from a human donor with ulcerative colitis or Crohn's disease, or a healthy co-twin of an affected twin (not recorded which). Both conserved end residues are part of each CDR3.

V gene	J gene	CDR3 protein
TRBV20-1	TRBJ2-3	CSARDLQGSTDTQYF
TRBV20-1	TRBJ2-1	CSAISGRAGNEQFF
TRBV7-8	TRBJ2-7	CASSLRLGGVGDEQYF
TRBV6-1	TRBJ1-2	CASSELRDGYTF
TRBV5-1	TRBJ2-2	CASSTHRNTGELFF
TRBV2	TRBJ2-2	CASSEVRITGELFF
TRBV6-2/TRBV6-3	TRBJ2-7	CASSYVRRQYF
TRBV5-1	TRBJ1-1	CASSLTPTDWDTEAFF
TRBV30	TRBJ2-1	CAWSGEAGRYNEQFF
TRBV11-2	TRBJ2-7	CASSLTGGWRERAYEQYF
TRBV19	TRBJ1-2	CASSIAGGTILHHAGYTF
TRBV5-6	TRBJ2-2	CASKEGTTGELFF
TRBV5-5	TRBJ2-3	CASSAPRIPDTQYF
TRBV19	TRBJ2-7	CASSNLKPGEQYF
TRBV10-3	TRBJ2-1	CATAASLAGANNEQFF
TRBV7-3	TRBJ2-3	CASSLGAYTSTDTQYF
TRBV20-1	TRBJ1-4	CSARDGQGNNEKLFF
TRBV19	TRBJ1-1	CASNQRGRSPEAFF
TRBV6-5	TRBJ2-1	CASSYGSRLATDEQFF
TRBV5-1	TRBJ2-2	CASSLAANTGELFF
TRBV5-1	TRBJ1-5	CASTLDGQGNQPQHF
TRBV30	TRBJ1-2	CAWSALTGFYGYTF
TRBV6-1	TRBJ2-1	CASGLWGASYNEQFF
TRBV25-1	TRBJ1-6	CASSDKGNSPLHF
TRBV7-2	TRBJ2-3	CASRRGSGGTDTQYF
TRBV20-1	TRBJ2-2	CSAGRLTGELFF
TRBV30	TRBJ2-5	CAWTERGETQYF
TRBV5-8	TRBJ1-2	CASSLAPGQYGYTF
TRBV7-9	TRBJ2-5	CASSLAGAETQYF
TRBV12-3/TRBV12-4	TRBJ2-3	CASSPNLAGADTQYF
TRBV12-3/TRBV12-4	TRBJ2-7	CASSLDREQYF
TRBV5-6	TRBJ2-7	CASSLAIGRAMEQYF
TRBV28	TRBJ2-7	CASSPISGSHEQYF
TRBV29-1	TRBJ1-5	CSVVVGGLNQPQHF
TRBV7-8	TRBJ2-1	CASSVDNNEQFF
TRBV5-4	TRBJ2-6	CASSSQIQGSGANVLTF
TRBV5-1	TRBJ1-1	CASSAQPMNTEAFF
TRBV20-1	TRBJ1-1	CSATPHKRAPGGTEAFF
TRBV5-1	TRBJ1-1	CASSAGGYMNTEAFF
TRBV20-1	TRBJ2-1	CSAGRGGFYNEQFF
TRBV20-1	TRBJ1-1	CSARDPGDTEAFF
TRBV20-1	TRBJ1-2	CSARGGDSGVGYTF
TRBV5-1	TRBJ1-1	CASSLPGTSEAFF
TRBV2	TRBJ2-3	CASGGRTGTDTQYF
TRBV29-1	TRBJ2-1	CSVEDRYSGSWDEQFF
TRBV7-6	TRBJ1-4	CASSLQGGNEKLFF
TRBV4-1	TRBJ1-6	CASSQESGGSSPLHF
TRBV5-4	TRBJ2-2	CASSNGGQVITGELFF
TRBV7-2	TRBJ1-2	CASSLVPGVGGYTF
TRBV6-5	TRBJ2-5	CASSYSGQGPWAQYF
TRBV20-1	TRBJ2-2	CSARDPEPPGELFF
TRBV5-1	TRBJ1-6	CASSLDRYSPLHF
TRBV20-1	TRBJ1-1	CSARAPGGASTEAFF
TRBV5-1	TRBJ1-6	CASSATLSVGSPLHF
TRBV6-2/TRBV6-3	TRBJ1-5	CASSYSGQPQHF
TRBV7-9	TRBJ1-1	CASSQPSRAEAFF
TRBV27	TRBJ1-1	CASSLRGNTEAFF